This T cell receptor beta chain emerged from a study of OX40 agonist ivuxolimab in advanced cancers. The data were produced by immunoSEQ multiplex PCR, yet TCRdb's version contains in-frame clones alone and is incomplete. Of around 77,000 clones detected, roughly 87% appear once; the ten largest clones hold roughly 0.62%. The V segment lost 5 bases and the J segment 1 base; nucleotides outside the gene matches: 5. This CDR3 region has 16 residues. Germline loops: CDR1 ENHRY, CDR2 SYGVKD. The chain uses TRBV10-3 and TRBJ2-3; TRBD2 aligns across 11 bases. The clonotype originates from an adult with an advanced solid tumor such as melanoma, head and neck, liver or kidney cancer. The sequencing used CD4+ or CD8+ T cells sorted from blood, collected in a trial of the OX40 agonist ivuxolimab. The CDR3 is CAISRVAGGGTDTQYF. DNA of the CDR3: TGTGCCATCAGTCGGGTAGCGGGGGGGGGCACAGATACGCAGTATTTT.